This T cell receptor (beta chain) stems from a study of shared clonotypes between healthy human individuals. Study-level results: Rarefaction showed that sequencing of sorted subsets was incomplete (despite large depth). Measured sharing among donors was expected to vary with sequencing depth. Clonotypes which were not shared had lower generation probabilities than clonotypes that all four donors shared.

CD45RO-negative, CCR7-selected cells formed the naive CD8 fraction, which excluded terminally differentiated effector memory CD45RA+ cells. As for this clone: Its antigen is not identified.

Clones were sequenced by immunoSEQ multiplex PCR, and TCRdb holds only the in-frame ones, with some missing. The sample consists of about 680,000 clones, around 92% of them appearing once. The sequenced sample was naive CD8+ T cells sorted from blood. The sequence was collected from a man aged 30 to 45 in good health.

CDR3 loop: CASSLASGRPSTGELFF. As DNA, the CDR3 is TGTGCCAGCAGCTTAGCTAGCGGGAGGCCGAGTACCGGGGAGCTGTTTTTT. This rearrangement joins TRBV7-2 to TRBJ2-2; 10 nucleotides match TRBD2. J gave up 5 bases and V 0 bases, and 6 bases lay outside the gene matches. The CDR3 is made up of 17 amino acids. Germline CDR1 and CDR2: SGHTA and FQGNSA.